This T cell receptor (beta chain) appears in the sequencing data of a study of cytomegalovirus exposure and HLA in healthy donors. Study-wide results and caveats: The classifier, whose performance was assessed in both the original and validation cohorts, reportedly diagnosed cytomegalovirus status with high specificity and sensitivity.

For this clone: Antigen: not known.

Trimming took 5 bases from V and 0 from J, leaving 6 bases between them. The CDR3 contains 13 residues. Germline-derived CDR1 and CDR2 are LNHDA and SQIVND (reference sequence). PCR primers comprised 60 Vbeta and 13 Jbeta primers. Method: immunoSEQ multiplex PCR; TCRdb's copy keeps in-frame clones and lacks some. This sample's clone table lists under 65,000 clones. This receptor was obtained from a woman aged 40-49 years in good health and CMV-seronegative. The sequenced sample was PBMCs. The chain joins TRBV19 to TRBJ2-3; the D is unclear. The CDR3 DNA is TGTGCCAGTAGTCTTCCTAGCACAGATACGCAGTATTTT. Protein sequence: CASSLPSTDTQYF.